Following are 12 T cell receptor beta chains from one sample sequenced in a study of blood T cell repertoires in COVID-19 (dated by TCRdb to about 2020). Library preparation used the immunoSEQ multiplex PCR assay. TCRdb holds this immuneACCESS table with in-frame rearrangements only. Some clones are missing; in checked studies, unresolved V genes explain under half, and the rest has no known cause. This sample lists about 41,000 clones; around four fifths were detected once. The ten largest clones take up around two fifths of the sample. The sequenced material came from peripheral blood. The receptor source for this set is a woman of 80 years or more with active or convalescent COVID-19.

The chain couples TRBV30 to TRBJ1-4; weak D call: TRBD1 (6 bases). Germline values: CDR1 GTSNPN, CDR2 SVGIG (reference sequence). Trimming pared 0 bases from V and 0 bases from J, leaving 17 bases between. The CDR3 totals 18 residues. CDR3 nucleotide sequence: TGTGCCTGGAGTGTAAGCCGGGACATACTTGCAACTAATGAAAAACTGTTTTTT. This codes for CAWSVSRDILATNEKLFF.

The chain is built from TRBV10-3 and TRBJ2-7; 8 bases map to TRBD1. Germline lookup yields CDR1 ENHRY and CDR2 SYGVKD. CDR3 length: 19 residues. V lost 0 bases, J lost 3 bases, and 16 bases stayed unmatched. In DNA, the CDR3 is TGTGCCATCAGTGAGTCAAAGGGGCAGGGGGCGAGCGGCCACTACGAGCAGTACTTC. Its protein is CAISESKGQGASGHYEQYF.

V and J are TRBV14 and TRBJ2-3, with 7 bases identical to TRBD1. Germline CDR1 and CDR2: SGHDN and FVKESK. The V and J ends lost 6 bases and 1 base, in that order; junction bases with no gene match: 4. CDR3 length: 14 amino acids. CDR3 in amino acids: CASSPGTGTDTQYF. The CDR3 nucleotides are TGTGCCAGCAGTCCCGGGACAGGCACAGATACGCAGTATTTT.

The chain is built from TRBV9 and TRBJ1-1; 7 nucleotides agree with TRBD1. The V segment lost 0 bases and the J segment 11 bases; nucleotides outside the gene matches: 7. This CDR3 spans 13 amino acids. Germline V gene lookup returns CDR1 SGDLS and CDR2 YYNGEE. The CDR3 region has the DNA TGTGCCAGCAGCGTAGGGACAGGCTTCAGGGCTTTCTTT. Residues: CASSVGTGFRAFF.

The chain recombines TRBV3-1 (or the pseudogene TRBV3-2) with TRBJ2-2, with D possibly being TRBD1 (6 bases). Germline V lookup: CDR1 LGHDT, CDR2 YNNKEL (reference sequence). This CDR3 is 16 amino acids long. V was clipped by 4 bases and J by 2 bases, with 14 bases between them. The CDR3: CASSPVIQGNTGELFF. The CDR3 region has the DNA TGTGCCAGCAGCCCAGTAATACAGGGCAACACCGGGGAGCTGTTTTTT.

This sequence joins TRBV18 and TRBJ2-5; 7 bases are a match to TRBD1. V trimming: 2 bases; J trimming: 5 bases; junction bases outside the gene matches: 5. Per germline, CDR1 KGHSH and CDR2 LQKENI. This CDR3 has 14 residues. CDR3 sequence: CASSPGGQYETQYF. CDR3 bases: TGTGCCAGCTCACCAGGGGGACAGTATGAGACCCAGTACTTC.

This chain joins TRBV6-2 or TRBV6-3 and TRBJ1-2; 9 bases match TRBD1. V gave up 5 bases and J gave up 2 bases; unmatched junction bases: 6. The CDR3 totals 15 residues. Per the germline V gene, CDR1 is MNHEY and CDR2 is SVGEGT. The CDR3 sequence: CASSDGQGKNYGYTF. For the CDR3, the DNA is TGTGCCAGCAGTGATGGACAGGGGAAGAACTATGGCTACACCTTC.

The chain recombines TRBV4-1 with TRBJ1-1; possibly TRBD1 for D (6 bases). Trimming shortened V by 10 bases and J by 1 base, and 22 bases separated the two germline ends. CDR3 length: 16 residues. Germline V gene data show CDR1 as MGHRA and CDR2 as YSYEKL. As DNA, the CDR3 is TGCGCCACCCGGCCCGGGGACCAGGGGTCGAACACTGAAGCTTTCTTT. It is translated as CATRPGDQGSNTEAFF.

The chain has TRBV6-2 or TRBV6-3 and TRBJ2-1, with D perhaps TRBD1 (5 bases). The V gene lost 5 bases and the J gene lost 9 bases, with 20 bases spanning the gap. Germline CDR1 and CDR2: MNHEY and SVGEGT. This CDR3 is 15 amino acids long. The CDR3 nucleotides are TGTGCCAGCAGTCCCTGGGGCCTAACACCCGGTGAGCAGTTCTTC. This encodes CASSPWGLTPGEQFF.

This CDR3 is CSASSGGVAKNIQYF. The CDR3 region has the DNA TGCAGTGCTAGTAGTGGAGGGGTAGCCAAAAACATTCAGTACTTC. V and J are TRBV20-1 and TRBJ2-4; D is perhaps TRBD2 (6 bases). From germline, CDR1 is DFQATT and CDR2 SNEGSKA (reference sequence). V was cut by 3 bases and J by 0 bases, with 12 bases left in between. The length of the CDR3 is 15 residues.

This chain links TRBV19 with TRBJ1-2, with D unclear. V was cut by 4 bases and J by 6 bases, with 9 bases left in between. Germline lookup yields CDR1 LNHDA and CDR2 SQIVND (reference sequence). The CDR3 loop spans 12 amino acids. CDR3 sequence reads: CASSSNRDGYTF. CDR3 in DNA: TGTGCCAGTAGTAGCAATCGGGATGGCTACACCTTC.

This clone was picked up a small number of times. CDR3 region: CASSIGLAGELAGELFF. CDR3 bases: TGTGCCAGTAGTATAGGGCTAGCGGGAGAGCTCGCCGGGGAGCTGTTTTTT. The rearrangement uses TRBV19 and TRBJ2-2, with TRBD2 matching 10 bases. The CDR3 spans 17 residues. Germline lookup yields CDR1 LNHDA and CDR2 SQIVND (reference sequence). V shed 1 base, J shed 6 bases, and the junction held 8 bases outside the gene matches.